This T cell receptor (beta chain) was profiled in a study of blood T cell repertoires in COVID-19. The overall study: Collection of acute and convalescent COVID-19 samples took place in the United States, Italy and Spain. T cells, B-cell-depleted T cells, or PBMCs supplied cDNA or gDNA.

This CDR3 is built from 15 residues. Germline V gives CDR1 LNHDA, CDR2 SQIVND (reference sequence). The V segment lost 1 base and the J segment 3 bases; nucleotides outside the gene matches: 2. In the original workflow: How many nucleated cells were present was estimated from reference gene primer amplification. Some clones are missing from TCRdb's copy, which holds only in-frame ones; the method was immunoSEQ multiplex PCR. The V and J calls and clone size come from that table; D and trimming were worked out from the DNA. The table shows approximately 350,000 clones, with 91% occurring only once. Sequencing was performed on peripheral blood. This sequence originates from a woman aged 18-29 years who had recovered from COVID-19. This chain joins TRBV19 and TRBJ2-3; 9 bases map to TRBD1. The CDR3 here is CASSIGTGVTDTQYF. Written as DNA, the CDR3 is TGTGCCAGTAGTATAGGGACAGGGGTGACAGATACGCAGTATTTT.